The entry below gives a single T cell receptor (beta chain) sequence along with its context. Its antigen target is currently unknown. No much larger clone exists at a distance of one base, and base qualities are not known. The library was built by means of PCR. The data were produced on an Illumina HiSeq 2500. Molecular barcoding was employed in the preparation of TCR libraries, with unique molecular identifiers being used to normalize TCRbeta repertoire quantification. TCRdb reprocessed the public reads (quality trimming at Q25 with fastp, clone calling with MiXCR) and kept in-frame beta chains. One record per CDR3 amino acid sequence lists the most common genes and DNA. This sample gives about 980,000 distinct CDR3 sequences in total; about 29% of them show up just once. Clones ranked in the top ten supply about 28% of the sample. This record comes from a study of T-cell reconstitution after alpha-beta-depleted transplantation in children (dated by TCRdb to about 2016). Looking at the study overall: T-cell immune reconstitution after TCRalphabeta/CD19-depleted allogeneic hematopoietic cell transplantation in children was quantitatively tracked in the study by means of TCR repertoire profiling. Overall study outcomes, separate from this receptor: Over subsequent months, a decline in hyperexpanded clone frequencies was noted, and after one year, T-cell counts and TCRbeta diversity were mostly ascribed to newly produced T cells. The high TCRbeta diversity at day 60 in some patients was ascribed to recipient T cells and intrathymic progenitors that had survived conditioning. About two months after transplant, the apparently early recovery of alphabetaT-cell counts reportedly depended on just several hundred clones that had expanded rapidly and came from non-depleted graft cells.

The germline V gene yields SGHAT for CDR1 and FQNNGV for CDR2. The CDR3 runs 16 residues from the cysteine to the phenylalanine. CDR3 DNA is the only sequence kept; it has 48 bases, read in frame from the first base. Trimming removed 5 bases from V and 0 bases from J; the gene matches leave 6 bases unexplained. According to the study, the label for this sample's treatment or condition signals: allogeneic hematopoietic cell transplantation with graft depleted of TCRalphabeta T cells and CD19 B cells. TCRalphabeta/CD19-depleted allogeneic hematopoietic cell grafts were given to the transplant recipients, all of whom were children.

The clonotype was recovered from a boy younger than two who had a stem cell transplant for SCID, so the T cells may come from the graft donor. The rearranged chain carries TRBV11-2 and TRBJ2-3, and 9 bases in between align with TRBD2. The sample consisted of PBMCs, mostly from graft donor cells, taken 360 days after TCRalphabeta/CD19-depleted stem cell transplant. This receptor carries the CDR3 CASSHLAGDSTDTQYF. At the DNA level, the sequence is TGTGCCAGCAGCCACTTAGCGGGGGATAGCACAGATACGCAGTATTTT.